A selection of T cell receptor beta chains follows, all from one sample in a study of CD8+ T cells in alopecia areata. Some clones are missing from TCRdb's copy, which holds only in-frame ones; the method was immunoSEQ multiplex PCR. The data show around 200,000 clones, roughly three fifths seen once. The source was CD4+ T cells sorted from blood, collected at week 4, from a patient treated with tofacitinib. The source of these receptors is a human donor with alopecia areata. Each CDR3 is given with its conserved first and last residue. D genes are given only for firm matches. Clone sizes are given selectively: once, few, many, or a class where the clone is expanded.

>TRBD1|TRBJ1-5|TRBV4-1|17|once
CASSQGRTGTTHQPQHF
TGCGCCAGCAGCCAAGGTAGGACAGGGACCACCCATCAGCCCCAGCATTTT
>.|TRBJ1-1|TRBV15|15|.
CATSSKQGWDTEAFF
TGTGCCACCAGCAGTAAGCAGGGGTGGGACACTGAAGCTTTCTTT
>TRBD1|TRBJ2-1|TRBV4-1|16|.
CASSQDQGAFYNEQFF
TGCGCCAGCAGCCAAGATCAGGGGGCCTTCTACAATGAGCAGTTCTTC
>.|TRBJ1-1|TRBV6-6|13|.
CASRGRTDTEAFF
TGTGCCAGCAGAGGTCGGACGGACACTGAAGCTTTCTTT
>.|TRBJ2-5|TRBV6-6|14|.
CASSYSKGLGTQYF
TGTGCCAGCAGTTACTCGAAGGGTTTAGGGACCCAGTACTTC
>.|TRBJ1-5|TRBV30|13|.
CAWSESGNQPQHF
TGTGCCTGGAGTGAATCAGGCAATCAGCCCCAGCATTTT
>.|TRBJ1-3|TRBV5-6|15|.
CASSQPGNSGNTIYF
TGTGCCAGCAGCCAGCCGGGGAACTCTGGAAACACCATATATTTT
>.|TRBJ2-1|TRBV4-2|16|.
CASSLYGRSSRNEQFF
TGTGCCAGCAGCCTATACGGACGCAGCTCAAGAAATGAGCAGTTCTTC
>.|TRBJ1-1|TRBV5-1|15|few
CASSLTGNVNTEAFF
TGCGCCAGCAGCTTGACAGGGAATGTGAACACTGAAGCTTTCTTT
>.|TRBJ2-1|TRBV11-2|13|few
CASSKDDYNEQFF
TGTGCCAGCAGCAAGGACGACTACAATGAGCAGTTCTTC